This note documents a single TCR beta chain sequence. This CDR3 region has 15 residues. V shed 4 bases and J 4 bases; nucleotides not matched to a gene: 0. CDR1 and CDR2 from the germline V gene are LGHDT and YNNKEL (reference sequence). Per the original methods: The authors estimated nucleated cell counts from reference gene primer amplification. Here immunoSEQ multiplex PCR was the method, and the copy in TCRdb shows in-frame clones only, minus some. V and J calls and clone size are those listed in that table; D and trimming were worked out from the DNA. The sample includes 150,000 to 200,000 clones, about 86% of them seen just once. This entry belongs to a study of blood T cell repertoires in COVID-19. Looking at the study overall: PBMCs, B-cell-depleted T cells, or T cells provided the cDNA or gDNA that made up the material.

The sequenced material came from peripheral blood. The origin of this receptor is a man in his fifties with active or convalescent COVID-19. This chain joins TRBV3-1 (or the pseudogene TRBV3-2) and TRBJ2-1; 14 bases line up with TRBD2. The CDR3 bases are TGTGCCAGCAGCCGGACTAGCGGGGGGTACAATGAGCAGTTCTTC. Encoded protein: CASSRTSGGYNEQFF.